This T cell receptor beta chain was retrieved from a study of blood T cell repertoires in COVID-19. Trimming cost V 2 bases and J 1 base, with 14 bases left between them. Germline loops: CDR1 SGHKS, CDR2 YYEKEE (reference sequence). The CDR3 is 16 amino acids. Method: immunoSEQ multiplex PCR; TCRdb's copy keeps in-frame clones and lacks some. The repertoire holds 200,000 to 250,000 clones, with 85% as singletons. Participant ages covered roughly 18 to 89 years across 24 US areas. This TCR was recovered from a man between 40 and 49 years old who had recovered from COVID-19. Sequenced input: PBMCs or T cells enriched from blood (not recorded which). The chain is built from TRBV5-5 and TRBJ2-3, with a weak D call TRBD2 (6 bases). The CDR3 nucleotides read TGTGCCAGCAGCTTACGCGGGATGGGGGGCACAGATACGCAGTATTTT. This translates into CASSLRGMGGTDTQYF.